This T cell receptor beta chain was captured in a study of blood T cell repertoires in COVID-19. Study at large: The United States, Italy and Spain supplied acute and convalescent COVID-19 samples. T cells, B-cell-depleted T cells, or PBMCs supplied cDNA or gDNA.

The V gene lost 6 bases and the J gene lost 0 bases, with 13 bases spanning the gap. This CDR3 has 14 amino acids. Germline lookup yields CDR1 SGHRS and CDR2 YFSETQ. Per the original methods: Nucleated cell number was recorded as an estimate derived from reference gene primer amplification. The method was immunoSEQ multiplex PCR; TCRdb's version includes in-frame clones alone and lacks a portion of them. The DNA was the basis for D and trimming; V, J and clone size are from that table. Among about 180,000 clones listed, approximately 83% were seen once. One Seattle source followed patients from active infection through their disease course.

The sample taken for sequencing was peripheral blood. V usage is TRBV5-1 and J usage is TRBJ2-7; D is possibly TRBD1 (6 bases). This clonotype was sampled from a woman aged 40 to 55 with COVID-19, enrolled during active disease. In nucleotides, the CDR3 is TGCGCCAGCAAGTCAGGACAGACCTCCTACGAGCAGTACTTC. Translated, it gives CASKSGQTSYEQYF.